This TCR beta chain was identified in a study of blood T cell repertoires in COVID-19. Turning to the study itself: The origin of the acute and convalescent COVID-19 samples was the United States, Italy and Spain.

Germline CDR1 reads SGHTA; CDR2 reads FQGNSA. The CDR3 runs to 12 residues. V shed 1 base and J shed 6 bases, with 7 bases lying between them. Authors' data handling: Amplification of reference gene primers provided the estimated nucleated cell counts. Assay used: immunoSEQ multiplex PCR; TCRdb lists only in-frame clones, some missing. V and J calls and clone size come straight from that table; D and trimming were deduced from the DNA. The data hold around 32,000 clones, with approximately 86% observed a single time. The sequenced material came from peripheral blood. The V and J genes are TRBV7-2 and TRBJ2-7, with D possibly being TRBD1 (5 bases). The clonotype comes from a woman of 80 years or more with active or convalescent COVID-19. The CDR3 region is CASSLDRREQYF. The CDR3 region has the DNA TGTGCCAGCAGCTTAGACAGGCGCGAGCAGTACTTC.